A selection of T cell receptor beta chains follows, all from one sample in a study of T cells in Graves' hyperthyroidism and ophthalmopathy. In TCRdb, the multiplex PCR reads were re-called with MiXCR into one record per CDR3 protein. Of 750,000 to 900,000 distinct CDR3 sequences in the sample, around 39% are singletons; the top ten hold 7% to 10%. Material for sequencing was blood. The receptors stem from a man between 18 and 35 years old with Graves' hyperthyroidism. Both conserved end residues are part of each CDR3. The D gene is left open where the match is weak. Clone size is not always given. Where it is, it says once, few, many or a class for expanded clones.

V	size	D	J	CDR3	DNA
TRBV5-1	many	TRBD1	TRBJ2-7	CASSQQQGVEQYF	TGCGCCAGCAGTCAGCAACAGGGGGTCGAGCAGTACTTC
TRBV7-3	NA	NA	TRBJ1-1	CASSSAPPRGTEAFF	TGTGCCAGCAGCTCCGCACCTCCGAGGGGCACTGAAGCTTTCTTT
TRBV6-5	NA	NA	TRBJ1-2	CASSYREDGYTF	TGTGCCAGCAGTTACAGGGAAGATGGCTACACCTTC
TRBV14	NA	NA	TRBJ1-3	CASSHPGGTSGNTIYF	TGTGCCAGCAGCCACCCCGGGGGGACGTCTGGAAACACCATATATTTT
TRBV19	NA	NA	TRBJ1-4	CASSIASGVREKLFF	TGTGCCAGTAGTATAGCCTCCGGGGTACGAGAAAAACTGTTTTTT
TRBV9	few	NA	TRBJ1-4	CASSTTVRPISGEKLFF	TGTGCCAGCAGCACCACTGTGAGGCCAATCTCAGGTGAAAAACTGTTTTTT
TRBV10-3	NA	NA	TRBJ1-6	CVSSPGTNYNSPLHF	TGTGTCAGCAGCCCCGGGACAAACTATAATTCACCCCTCCACTTT
TRBV5-6	NA	TRBD1	TRBJ1-4	CASSFYRGDEKLFF	TGTGCCAGCAGCTTTTACAGGGGGGATGAAAAACTGTTTTTT
TRBV19	NA	NA	TRBJ1-1	CASSQDFGAEAFF	TGCGCCAGCAGCCAAGATTTCGGAGCTGAAGCTTTCTTT
TRBV7-9	few	TRBD2	TRBJ2-5	CASSLEVGGAGTQYF	TGTGCCAGCAGCTTGGAGGTCGGGGGGGCCGGGACCCAGTACTTC
TRBV9	few	TRBD2	TRBJ2-7	CASSVESGSSYEQYF	TGTGCCAGCAGCGTAGAGAGCGGGAGCTCCTACGAGCAGTACTTC
TRBV2	NA	TRBD2	TRBJ2-7	CASSEALAGGGAGEQYF	TGTGCCAGCAGTGAAGCGCTTGCGGGAGGAGGTGCCGGGGAGCAGTACTTC
TRBV25-1	NA	TRBD2	TRBJ2-1	CASRGLAGEQFF	TGTGCCAGCAGGGGACTAGCGGGAGAGCAGTTCTTC
TRBV4-2	few	NA	TRBJ2-7	CASSQGSISYEQYF	TGTGCCAGCAGCCAAGGAAGTATCTCCTACGAGCAGTACTTC
TRBV10-3	many	NA	TRBJ2-7	CAISEFSSLSPSYEQYF	TGTGCCATCAGTGAGTTCTCTTCACTATCCCCCTCCTACGAGCAGTACTTC
TRBV24-1	many	NA	TRBJ1-5	CATSDGGQPQHF	TGTGCCACCAGTGATGGCGGGCAGCCCCAGCATTTT
TRBV5-1	few	NA	TRBJ1-1	CASSSTNGGTEAFF	TGCGCCAGCAGCTCAACAAACGGGGGGACTGAAGCTTTCTTT
TRBV7-8	many	NA	TRBJ2-7	CASSRMVQRGSSYEQYF	TGTGCCAGCAGCCGTATGGTGCAAAGGGGGAGCTCCTACGAGCAGTACTTC
TRBV6-1	NA	TRBD1	TRBJ1-2	CASGQGVEGYTF	TGTGCCAGTGGACAGGGAGTGGAGGGCTACACCTTC
TRBV6-6	NA	NA	TRBJ1-6	CASRKGGNSPLHF	TGTGCCAGCAGGAAGGGTGGAAATTCACCCCTCCACTTT
TRBV29-1	NA	NA	TRBJ1-1	CSQERGFPEAFF	TGCAGCCAAGAAAGGGGTTTCCCTGAAGCTTTCTTT
TRBV9	few	TRBD1	TRBJ2-5	CASSVENRGLETQYF	TGTGCCAGCAGCGTAGAAAACAGGGGGCTAGAGACCCAGTACTTC
TRBV16	NA	NA	TRBJ1-1	CASSQSGGGTEAFF	TGTGCCAGCAGCCAATCGGGGGGAGGGACTGAAGCTTTCTTT
TRBV20-1	many	NA	TRBJ2-7	CSASGPRHEQYF	TGCAGTGCTAGCGGCCCGCGGCACGAGCAGTACTTC
TRBV19	many	NA	TRBJ1-2	CASSILRQQTIYGYTF	TGTGCCAGTAGTATACTGAGACAACAAACTATCTACGGCTACACCTTC
TRBV5-1	many	TRBD1	TRBJ2-7	CASSSTTGGGEQYF	TGCGCCAGCAGCTCCACAACAGGGGGCGGCGAGCAGTACTTC
TRBV19	many	NA	TRBJ1-2	CASSMVDQFDGGYTF	TGTGCCAGTAGTATGGTGGACCAGTTCGACGGTGGCTACACCTTC